The present T cell receptor beta chain was sequenced within a study of T cell responses to AZD1222 COVID-19 vaccine. Study at large: Second doses that came at about 4 or about 12 weeks were put together.

This table comes from immunoSEQ multiplex PCR, and its TCRdb copy is limited to in-frame clones, with some not included. This table holds 89,000 or so clones, approximately 88% found once. V shed 1 base and J shed 0 bases, with 6 bases lying between them. Germline values: CDR1 LGHDT, CDR2 YNNKEL (reference sequence). This CDR3 is built from 14 residues. The TCR was taken from an adult in good health. The rearrangement links TRBV3-1 (or the pseudogene TRBV3-2) to TRBJ1-1; D uncertain. The material sequenced was peripheral blood, taken on day 0 of AZD1222 vaccination. This chain's CDR3 is CASSQGRVNTEAFF. The DNA of the CDR3 is TGTGCCAGCAGCCAAGGGAGGGTGAACACTGAAGCTTTCTTT.